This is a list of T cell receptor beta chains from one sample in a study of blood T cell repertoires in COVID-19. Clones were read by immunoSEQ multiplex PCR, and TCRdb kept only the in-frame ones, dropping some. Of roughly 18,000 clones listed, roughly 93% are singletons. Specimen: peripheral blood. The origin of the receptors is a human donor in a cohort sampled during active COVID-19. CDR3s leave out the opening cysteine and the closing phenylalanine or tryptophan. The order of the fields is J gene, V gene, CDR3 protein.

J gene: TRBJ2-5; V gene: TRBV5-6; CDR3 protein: ASSSPRGGETQY
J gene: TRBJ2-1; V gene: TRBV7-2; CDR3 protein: ASSLVPDGGRREQF
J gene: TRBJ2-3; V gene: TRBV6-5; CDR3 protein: ASPQISTDTQY
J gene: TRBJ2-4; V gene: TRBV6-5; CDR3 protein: ASSSRLAKNIQY
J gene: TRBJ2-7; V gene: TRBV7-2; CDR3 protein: ASTQQGVNEQY
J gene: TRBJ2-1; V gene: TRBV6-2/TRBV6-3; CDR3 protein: ASSYFAGGGAEQF
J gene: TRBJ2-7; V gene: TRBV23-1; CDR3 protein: ASSPPSVTRDREPYEQY
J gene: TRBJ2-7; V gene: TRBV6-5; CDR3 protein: ASSFRDRGVEQY
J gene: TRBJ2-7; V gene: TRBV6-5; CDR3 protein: ASRLAATYEQY
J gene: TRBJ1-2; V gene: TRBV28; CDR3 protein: ASRRPGTGGSYGYT
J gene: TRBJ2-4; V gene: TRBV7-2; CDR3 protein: ASSLTAIAKNIQY
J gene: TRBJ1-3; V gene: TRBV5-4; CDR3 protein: ASSQGSGNTIY
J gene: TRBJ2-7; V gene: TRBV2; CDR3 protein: ASKEEPPQTYEQY
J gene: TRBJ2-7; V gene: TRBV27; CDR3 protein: ASRGTNSYEQY
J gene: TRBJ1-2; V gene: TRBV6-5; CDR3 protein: ASRITGGSNYGYT
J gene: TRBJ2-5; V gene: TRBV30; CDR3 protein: AWSRGLAGKETQY
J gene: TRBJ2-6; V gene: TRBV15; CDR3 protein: ATSGGLAGGSGANVLT
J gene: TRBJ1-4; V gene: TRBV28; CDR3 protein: ASRSGTGGGEKLF
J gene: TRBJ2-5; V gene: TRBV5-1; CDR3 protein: ASSLVQGPETQY
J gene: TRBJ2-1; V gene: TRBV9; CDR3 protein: ASSPGQGGSYNEQF
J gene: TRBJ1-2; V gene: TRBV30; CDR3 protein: AWSTPGQEYGYT
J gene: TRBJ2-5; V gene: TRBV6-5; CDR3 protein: ASSYFLAGGRETQY
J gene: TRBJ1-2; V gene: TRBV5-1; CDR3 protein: ASSLEGTNYGYT
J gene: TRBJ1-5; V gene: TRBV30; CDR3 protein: AWNPGTGRQPQH
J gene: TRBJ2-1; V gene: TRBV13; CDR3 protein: ASSSGLAGGPSYNEQF
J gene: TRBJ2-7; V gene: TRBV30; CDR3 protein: AWSVRRGLLYEQY
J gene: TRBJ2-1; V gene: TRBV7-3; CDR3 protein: ASSQGQSGSRYNEQF
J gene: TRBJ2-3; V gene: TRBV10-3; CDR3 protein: AISESVAGELTSTDTQY
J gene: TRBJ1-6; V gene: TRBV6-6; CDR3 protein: ASRTGVVNSPLH
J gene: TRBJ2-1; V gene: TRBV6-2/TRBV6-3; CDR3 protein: ASSWTSGDTYNEQF
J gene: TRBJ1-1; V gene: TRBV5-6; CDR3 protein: ASRIGEMNTEAF
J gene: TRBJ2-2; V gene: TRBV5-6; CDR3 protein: ASSSTGMGTGELF
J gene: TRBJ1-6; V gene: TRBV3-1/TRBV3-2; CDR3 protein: ASSPTGGNSPLH
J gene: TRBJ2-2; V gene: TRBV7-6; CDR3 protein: ASSLAARGTGELF